This entry lists 5 T cell receptor beta chains sequenced from one sample in a study of blood T cell repertoires in COVID-19. Assay: immunoSEQ multiplex PCR; the TCRdb copy retains only in-frame clones and omits some. This sample yields about 97,000 clones, of which nearly 90% are seen a single time; 2% to 2.5% belongs to the top ten. Sequenced: peripheral blood. These receptors were collected from a man between 45 and 60 years old with active COVID-19.

This chain connects TRBV4-2 to TRBJ2-1; 13 positions match TRBD2. Trimming cost V 0 bases and J 8 bases; bases outside gene matches: 7. CDR3 length equals 17 residues. Germline CDR1 LGHNA, CDR2 YNFKEQ. CDR3 sequence reads: CASSQDFTSGGAYEQFF. The CDR3 coding sequence is TGTGCCAGCAGCCAAGACTTCACTAGCGGGGGGGCCTATGAGCAGTTCTTC.

The chain links TRBV4-2 to TRBJ2-2; the match to TRBD2 covers 11 bases. Germline V CDR1 and CDR2: LGHNA, YNFKEQ. The trim removed 0 bases at V and 3 bases at J, leaving 6 bases unmatched. The length of the CDR3 is 18 residues. The CDR3 region is CASSQENLAGGYTGELFF. CDR3 nucleotide sequence: TGTGCCAGCAGCCAAGAGAACCTAGCGGGGGGATACACCGGGGAGCTGTTTTTT.

The rearrangement joins TRBV10-3 to TRBJ2-2; TRBD1 matches at 7 bases. Unmatched junction bases numbered 9, after V lost 7 bases and J lost 7 bases. This CDR3 comprises 14 residues. CDR1 is ENHRY, CDR2 SYGVKD, per germline. Written as DNA, the CDR3 is TGTGCCATCAAAAGCACAGGGGTAGGCGGGGAGCTGTTTTTT. It encodes CAIKSTGVGGELFF.

The J gene is TRBJ2-3, the V gene TRBV9, with TRBD2 matching over 11 bases. J gave up 1 base and V 3 bases, and 1 base lay outside the gene matches. CDR1 SGDLS and CDR2 YYNGEE come from the germline V gene. The CDR3 sequence is 15 residues long. The CDR3 sequence is CASSGGLAGTDTQYF. CDR3 sequence (DNA): TGTGCCAGCAGCGGGGGACTAGCGGGCACAGATACGCAGTATTTT.

The chain employs TRBV7-9 and TRBJ2-7, with D perhaps TRBD1 (5 bases). Trimming removed 5 bases from V and 2 bases from J, with 10 bases in between. CDR3 length equals 13 residues. Germline V lookup: CDR1 SEHNR, CDR2 FQNEAQ (reference sequence). The CDR3 bases are TGTGCCAGCAGCCCACAGGATCCCTACGAGCAGTACTTC. Amino acid sequence: CASSPQDPYEQYF.